This T cell receptor (beta chain) is drawn from a study of blood T cell repertoires in COVID-19. Assay used: immunoSEQ multiplex PCR; TCRdb lists only in-frame clones, some missing. Of fewer than 350,000 clones listed, 80% to 90% are singletons. Germline V gene sequence: CDR1 MGHRA, CDR2 YSYEKL. The CDR3 is 16 residues long. V dropped 3 bases and J dropped 0 bases, with 9 bases sitting between them. Sample: peripheral blood. The chain couples TRBV4-1 to TRBJ1-6; D unclear. The sequence was collected from a middle-aged man with acute or convalescent COVID-19. The CDR3 sequence: CASSHPGISYNSPLHF. The CDR3 coding sequence is TGCGCCAGCAGCCACCCGGGGATCTCCTATAATTCACCCCTCCACTTT.